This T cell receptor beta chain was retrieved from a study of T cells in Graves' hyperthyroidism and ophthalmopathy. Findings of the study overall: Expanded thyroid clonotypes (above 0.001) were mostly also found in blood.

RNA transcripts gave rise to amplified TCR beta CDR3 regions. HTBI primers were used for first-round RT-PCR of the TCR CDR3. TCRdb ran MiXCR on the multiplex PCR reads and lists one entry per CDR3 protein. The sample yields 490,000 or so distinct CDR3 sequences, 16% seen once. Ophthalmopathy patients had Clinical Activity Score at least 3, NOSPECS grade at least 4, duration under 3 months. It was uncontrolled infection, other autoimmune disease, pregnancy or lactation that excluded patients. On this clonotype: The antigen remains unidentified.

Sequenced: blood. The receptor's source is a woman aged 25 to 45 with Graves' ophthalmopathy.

CDR3 loop: CSIGTGQETQYF. The CDR3, as DNA: TGCAGCATAGGGACAGGCCAAGAGACCCAGTACTTC. J is TRBJ2-5 and V is TRBV20-1, with 8 bases that match TRBD1. CDR3 length: 12 residues. Germline loops: CDR1 DFQATT, CDR2 SNEGSKA (reference sequence).